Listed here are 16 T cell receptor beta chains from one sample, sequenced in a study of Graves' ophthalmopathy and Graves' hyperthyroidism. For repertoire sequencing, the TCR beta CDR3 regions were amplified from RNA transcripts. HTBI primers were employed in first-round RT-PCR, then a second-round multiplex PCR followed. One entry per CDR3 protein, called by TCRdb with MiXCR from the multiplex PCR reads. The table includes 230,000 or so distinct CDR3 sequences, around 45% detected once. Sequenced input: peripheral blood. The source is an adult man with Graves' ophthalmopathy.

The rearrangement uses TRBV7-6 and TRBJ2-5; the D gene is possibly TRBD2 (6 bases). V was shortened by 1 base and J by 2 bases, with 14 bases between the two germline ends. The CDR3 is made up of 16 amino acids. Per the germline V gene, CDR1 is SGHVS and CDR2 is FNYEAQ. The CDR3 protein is CASSLGGGIGQETQYF. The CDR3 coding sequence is TGTGCCAGCAGCTTAGGAGGCGGGATTGGGCAAGAGACCCAGTACTTC. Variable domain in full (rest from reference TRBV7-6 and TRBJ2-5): GAGVSQSPRYKVTKRGQDVALRCDPISGHVSLYWYRQALGQGPEFLTYFNYEAQQDKSGLPNDRFSAERPEGSISTLTIQRTEQRDSAMYRCASSLGGGIGQETQYFGPGTRLLVL.

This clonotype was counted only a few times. CDR3 residues: CATMGEENTEAFF. The CDR3 nucleotides are TGTGCCACCATGGGGGAGGAGAACACTGAAGCTTTCTTT. The rearrangement uses TRBV24-1 and TRBJ1-1, with D perhaps TRBD1 (5 bases). Germline V gene lookup returns CDR1 KGHDR and CDR2 SFDVKD. Trimming removed 8 bases from V and 1 base from J, with 10 bases in between. This CDR3 is 13 amino acids long.

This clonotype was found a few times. The CDR3 nucleotides read TGTGCCACCACTTTCCCGACGGCCAGGGCTTATAGCAATCAGCCCCAGCATTTT. It specifies CATTFPTARAYSNQPQHF. This sequence joins TRBV24-1 and TRBJ1-5; weak D call: TRBD1 (5 bases). Trimming left V 8 bases short and J 0 bases short, with 22 bases between. The CDR3 sequence is 18 residues long. Germline V lookup: CDR1 KGHDR, CDR2 SFDVKD.

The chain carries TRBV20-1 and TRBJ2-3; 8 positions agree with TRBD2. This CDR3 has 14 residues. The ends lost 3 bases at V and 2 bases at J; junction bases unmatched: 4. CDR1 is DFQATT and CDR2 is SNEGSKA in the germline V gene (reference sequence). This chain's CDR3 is CSASGSGATDTQYF. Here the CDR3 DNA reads TGCAGTGCTAGTGGTAGCGGGGCCACAGATACGCAGTATTTT.

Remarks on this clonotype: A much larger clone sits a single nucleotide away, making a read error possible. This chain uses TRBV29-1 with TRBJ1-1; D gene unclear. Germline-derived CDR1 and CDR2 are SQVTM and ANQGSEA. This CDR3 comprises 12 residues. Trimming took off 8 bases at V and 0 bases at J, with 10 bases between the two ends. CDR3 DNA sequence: TGCAGCCCCGGAGGTCTGAACACTGAAGCTTTCTTT. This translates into CSPGGLNTEAFF.

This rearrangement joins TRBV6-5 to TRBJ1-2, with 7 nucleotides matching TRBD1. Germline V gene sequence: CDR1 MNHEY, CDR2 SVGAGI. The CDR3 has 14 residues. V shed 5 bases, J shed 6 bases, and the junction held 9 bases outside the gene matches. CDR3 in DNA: TGTGCCAGCAGTGGACGACAGGGAGTGAATGGCTACACCTTC. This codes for CASSGRQGVNGYTF.

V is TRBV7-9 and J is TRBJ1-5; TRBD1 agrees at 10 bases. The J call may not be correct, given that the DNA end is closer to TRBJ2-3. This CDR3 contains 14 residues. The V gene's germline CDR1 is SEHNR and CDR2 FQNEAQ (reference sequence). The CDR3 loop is CASRTGQGTDTQYF. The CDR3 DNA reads TGTGCCAGCAGGACGGGACAGGGGACAGATACGCAGTATTTT.

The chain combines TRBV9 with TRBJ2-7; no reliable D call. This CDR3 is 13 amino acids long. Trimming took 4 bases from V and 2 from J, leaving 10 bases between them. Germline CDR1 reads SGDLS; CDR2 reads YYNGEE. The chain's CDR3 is CASSSGFTYEQYF. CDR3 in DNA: TGTGCCAGCAGCTCCGGGTTTACCTACGAGCAGTACTTC. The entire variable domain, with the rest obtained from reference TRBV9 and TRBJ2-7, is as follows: DSGVTQTPKHLITATGQRVTLRCSPRSGDLSVYWYQQSLDQGLQFLIQYYNGEERAKGNILERFSAQQFPDLHSELNLSSLELGDSALYFCASSSGFTYEQYFGPGTRLTVT.

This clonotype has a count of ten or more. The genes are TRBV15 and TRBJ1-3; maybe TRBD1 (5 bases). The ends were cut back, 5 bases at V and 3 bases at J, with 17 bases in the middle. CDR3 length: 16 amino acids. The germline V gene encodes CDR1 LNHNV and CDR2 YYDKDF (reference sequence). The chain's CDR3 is CATSPTGVARGNTIYF. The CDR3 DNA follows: TGTGCCACCAGCCCCACGGGGGTGGCGCGTGGAAACACCATATATTTT.

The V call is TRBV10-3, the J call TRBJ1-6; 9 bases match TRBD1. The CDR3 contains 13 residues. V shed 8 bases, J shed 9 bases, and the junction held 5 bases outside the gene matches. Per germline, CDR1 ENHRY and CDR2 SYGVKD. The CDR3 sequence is CAIRDRDGSPLHF. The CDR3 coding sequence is TGTGCCATCCGGGACAGGGACGGTTCACCCCTCCACTTT.

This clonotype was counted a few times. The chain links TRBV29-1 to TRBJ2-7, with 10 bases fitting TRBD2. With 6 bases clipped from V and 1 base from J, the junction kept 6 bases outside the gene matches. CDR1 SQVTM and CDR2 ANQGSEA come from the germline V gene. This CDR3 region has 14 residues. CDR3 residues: CSVAGTSDSYEQYF. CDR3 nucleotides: TGCAGCGTCGCCGGGACTAGCGATTCCTACGAGCAGTACTTC.

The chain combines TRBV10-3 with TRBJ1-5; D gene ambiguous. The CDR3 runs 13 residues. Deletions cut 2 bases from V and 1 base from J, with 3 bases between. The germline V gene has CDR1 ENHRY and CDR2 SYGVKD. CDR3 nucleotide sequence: TGTGCCATCAGTGAGGAAAGCAATCAGCCCCAGCATTTT. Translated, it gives CAISEESNQPQHF.

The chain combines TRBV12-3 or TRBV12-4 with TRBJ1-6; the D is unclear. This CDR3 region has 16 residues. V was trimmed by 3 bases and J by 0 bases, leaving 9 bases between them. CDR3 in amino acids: CASSLKGNSYNSPLHF. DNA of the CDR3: TGTGCCAGCAGTTTGAAGGGAAACTCCTATAATTCACCCCTCCACTTT.

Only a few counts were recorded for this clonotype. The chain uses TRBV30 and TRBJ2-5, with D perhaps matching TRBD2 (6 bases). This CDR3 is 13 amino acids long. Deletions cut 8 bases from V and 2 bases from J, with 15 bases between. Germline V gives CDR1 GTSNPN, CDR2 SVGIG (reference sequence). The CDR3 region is CALAPGTQETQYF. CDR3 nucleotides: TGTGCCCTGGCTCCGGGGACTCAAGAGACCCAGTACTTC.

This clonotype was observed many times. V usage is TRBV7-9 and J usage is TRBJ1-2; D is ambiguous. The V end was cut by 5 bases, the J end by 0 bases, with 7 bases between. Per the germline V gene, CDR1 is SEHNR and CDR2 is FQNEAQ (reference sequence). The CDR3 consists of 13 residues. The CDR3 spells CASSPRTNYGYTF. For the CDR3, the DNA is TGTGCCAGCAGCCCCAGGACTAACTATGGCTACACCTTC.

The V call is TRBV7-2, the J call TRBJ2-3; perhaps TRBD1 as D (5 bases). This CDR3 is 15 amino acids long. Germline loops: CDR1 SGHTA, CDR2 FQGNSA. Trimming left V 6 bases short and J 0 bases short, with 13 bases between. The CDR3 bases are TGTGCCAGCAGTGTCCCTGGGGCGAGCACAGATACGCAGTATTTT. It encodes CASSVPGASTDTQYF.